This T cell receptor beta chain came from a study of OX40 agonist ivuxolimab in advanced cancers. Looking at the study overall: Ivuxolimab was an agonistic, fully human IgG2 monoclonal antibody directed against OX40 (CD134), a costimulatory receptor. Intravenous ivuxolimab was administered to patients every 2 weeks at six dose levels: 0.01, 0.1, 0.3, 1.5, 3 and 10 mg/kg. Of the approximately 50 patients in dose escalation, about 20 had hepatocellular carcinoma, some 15 had melanoma, 9 had renal cell carcinoma and 9 had head and neck cancer. The dose-escalation cohort was about 83% male with a mean age of approximately 60 years, ranging from 23 to 79. Patients were allowed to have had prior anti-PD-1, anti-PD-L1 or anti-CTLA-4 therapy, and 40% of the dose-escalation patients had previously received checkpoint inhibitors. Partial responses occurred in three dose-escalation patients: two with cutaneous melanoma and one with hepatocellular carcinoma. Peripheral TCRbeta sequencing was intended to test whether TCR sequence diversity was altered and clonal T-cell expansion was caused by ivuxolimab. The paper reports the monotherapy dose-escalation portion (N of about 54 patients) of the phase I ivuxolimab trial. The investigation overall reported the following: At doses of 0.1 to 3.0 mg/kg, clonal expansion of both CD4+ and CD8+ blood T cells was observed from baseline to week 6. Low levels of normalized T-cell clonal expansion were also seen in some patients who did not respond. Antigen specificity was not determined for the clonally expanded peripheral T cells. Partial responders in the 0.1-3.0 mg/kg groups had among the lowest normalized peripheral clonal expansion, especially among CD8+ T cells. On average, CD8+ T cells showed more expanded clones than CD4+ T cells after ivuxolimab.

Genomic DNA was extracted from sorted cells for sequencing of the TCRbeta CDR3 region. TCRbeta CDR3 regions were sequenced using the immunoSEQ Assay. The source is immuneACCESS, and TCRdb retained only in-frame sequences with V and J called. Part of the clones is not carried over; for the studies checked, unresolved V genes explain less than half of this, and the remainder is unexplained. The sample includes 45,000 to 65,000 clones, with about nine tenths observed a single time. The ten largest clones capture 3% to 4.5% of the sample. The trial excluded patients who had a history of autoimmune disease or were on systemic immunosuppression. In every dose cohort, peripheral blood was drawn for TCR sequencing at baseline, cycle 4 day 1, and cycle 7 day 1. Samples came from an open-label, multicenter, first-in-human phase I dose-escalation trial of ivuxolimab. Adults with locally advanced or metastatic melanoma, renal cell carcinoma, hepatocellular carcinoma or head and neck squamous cell carcinoma were enrolled in the trial. Before TCR sequencing, CD4+ T cells and CD8+ T cells were sorted from peripheral blood as separate populations.

Concerning this clone: Which antigen it targets is not known. Base qualities are not provided; no much larger clone lies one nucleotide away.

The junction shows trimming of 2 bases on V and 7 bases on J, plus 9 bases between the germline ends. The CDR3 holds 13 amino acids from the cysteine to the phenylalanine. Here the CDR3 DNA is all that survives: 39 bases in frame from base 1. Based on the germline V gene, the CDR1 and CDR2 sequences are SGHRS and YFSETQ. The sequencing used CD4+ or CD8+ T cells sorted from blood, collected in a trial of the OX40 agonist ivuxolimab. Recombination joined TRBV5-1 with TRBJ2-2; perhaps TRBD2 is the D gene, with 5 bases matching. The clonotype comes from an adult with an advanced solid tumor such as melanoma, head and neck, liver or kidney cancer. The CDR3 reads as follows: CASSFAGYGELFF. The bases read TGCGCCAGCAGCTTCGCGGGTTACGGGGAGCTGTTTTTT.